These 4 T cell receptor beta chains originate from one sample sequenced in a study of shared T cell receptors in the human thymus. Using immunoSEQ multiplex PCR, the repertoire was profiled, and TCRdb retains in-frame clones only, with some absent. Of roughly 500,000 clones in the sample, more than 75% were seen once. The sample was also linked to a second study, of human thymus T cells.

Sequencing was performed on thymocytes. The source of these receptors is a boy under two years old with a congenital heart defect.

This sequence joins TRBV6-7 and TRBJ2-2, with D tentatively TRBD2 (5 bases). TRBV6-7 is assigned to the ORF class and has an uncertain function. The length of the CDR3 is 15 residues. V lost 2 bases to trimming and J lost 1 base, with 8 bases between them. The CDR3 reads CASSYSRENTGELFF. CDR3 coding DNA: TGTGCCAGCAGTTACAGTCGGGAGAACACCGGGGAGCTGTTTTTT.

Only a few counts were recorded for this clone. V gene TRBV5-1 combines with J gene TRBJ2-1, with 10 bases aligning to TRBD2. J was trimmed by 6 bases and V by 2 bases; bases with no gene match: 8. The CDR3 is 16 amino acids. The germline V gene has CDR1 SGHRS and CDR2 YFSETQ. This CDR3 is CASSLASGSVVNEQFF. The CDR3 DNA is TGCGCCAGCAGCTTAGCTAGCGGGAGTGTGGTCAATGAGCAGTTCTTC. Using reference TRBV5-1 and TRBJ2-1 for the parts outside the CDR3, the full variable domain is KAGVTQTPRYLIKTRGQQVTLSCSPISGHRSVSWYQQTPGQGLQFLFEYFSETQRNKGNFPGRFSGRQFSNSRSEMNVSTLELGDSALYLCASSLASGSVVNEQFFGPGTRLTVL.

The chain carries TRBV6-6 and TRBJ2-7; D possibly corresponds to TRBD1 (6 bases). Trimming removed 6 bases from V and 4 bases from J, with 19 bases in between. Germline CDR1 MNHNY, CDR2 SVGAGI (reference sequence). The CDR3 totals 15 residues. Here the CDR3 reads CASSGTSTGFYEQYF. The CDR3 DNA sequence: TGTGCCAGCAGCGGGACCTCAACAGGGTTTTACGAGCAGTACTTC.

In DNA form, the CDR3 reads TGTGCCAGCTCATACGATCCCGGGACAGGGGCGAACACTGAAGCTTTCTTT. Amino acid sequence: CASSYDPGTGANTEAFF. The chain combines TRBV18 with TRBJ1-1; TRBD1 matches at 10 bases. The CDR3 has 17 amino acids. Trimming at V came to 5 bases and at J to 1 base, leaving 10 bases not matched to a gene. CDR1 is KGHSH and CDR2 is LQKENI in the germline V gene.